The rows below give T cell receptor beta chains drawn from one sample of a study of tissue T cells after allogeneic stem cell transplantation. Generated by immunoSEQ multiplex PCR, the TCRdb table keeps only in-frame clones and is missing some. The sample has about 3,600 clones, around two thirds seen once; the top ten hold around 5%. Source: left colon tissue, taken at autopsy. The receptors stem from an older male patient with steroid-refractory graft-versus-host disease after an allogeneic stem cell transplant. A share of the T cells may be of graft donor origin. Both conserved end residues are part of each CDR3. Each record gives: CDR3 length, clone size, J gene, V gene, D gene, CDR3 DNA, CDR3 protein. A D gene is named only where the DNA matches it firmly. Rows may omit the clone size; those that give it use once, few, many or a size class.

length: 15; size: -; J: TRBJ2-1; V: TRBV19; D: -; DNA: TGTGCCAGTAGTGTTAACGTACTAGATTACAATGAGCAGTTCTTC; CDR3: CASSVNVLDYNEQFF
length: 15; size: once; J: TRBJ1-3; V: TRBV7-6; D: -; DNA: TGTGCCAGCAGCACTAACGAACAGGACAGAAACACCATATATTTT; CDR3: CASSTNEQDRNTIYF
length: 15; size: -; J: TRBJ2-7; V: TRBV5-4; D: TRBD1; DNA: TGTGCCAGCAGCTTGGGTCCGACAGGGACCTACGAGCAGTACTTC; CDR3: CASSLGPTGTYEQYF
length: 16; size: -; J: TRBJ2-5; V: TRBV10-3; D: TRBD2; DNA: TGTGCCATCAGTGGGATAGCGGGGGGGCCTCAAGAGACCCAGTACTTC; CDR3: CAISGIAGGPQETQYF
length: 16; size: -; J: TRBJ1-2; V: TRBV24-1; D: -; DNA: TGTGCCACCAGTGACCGCACCCGGGGGACTAACTATGGCTACACCTTC; CDR3: CATSDRTRGTNYGYTF
length: 16; size: few; J: TRBJ1-4; V: TRBV27; D: -; DNA: TGTGCCAGCAGTTTATTTTCGGGTGGGAGCAATGAAAAACTGTTTTTT; CDR3: CASSLFSGGSNEKLFF
length: 12; size: large; J: TRBJ1-2; V: TRBV12-3/TRBV12-4; D: -; DNA: TGTGCCAGCAGTTTGGGGGGACTTGACTACACCTTC; CDR3: CASSLGGLDYTF
length: 14; size: -; J: TRBJ1-2; V: TRBV9; D: -; DNA: TGTGCCAGCAGCGTAGGGGAAGTTAGATACGGCTACACCTTC; CDR3: CASSVGEVRYGYTF
length: 13; size: once; J: TRBJ1-2; V: TRBV7-8; D: -; DNA: TGTGCCAGTAGACCATCTATTAACTATGGCTACACCTTC; CDR3: CASRPSINYGYTF
length: 13; size: -; J: TRBJ1-1; V: TRBV28; D: -; DNA: TGTGCCAGCAGCCCTCTGATAGGCACTGAAGCTTTCTTT; CDR3: CASSPLIGTEAFF
length: 13; size: -; J: TRBJ1-4; V: TRBV18; D: -; DNA: TGTGCCAGCTCGGGACAAAGAAATGAAAAACTGTTTTTT; CDR3: CASSGQRNEKLFF
length: 17; size: few; J: TRBJ2-1; V: TRBV6-6; D: TRBD2; DNA: TGTGCCAGCAGTCCCGCGTTTTTAGCGGGGGGGCGAAATGAGCAGTTCTTC; CDR3: CASSPAFLAGGRNEQFF
length: 10; size: few; J: TRBJ1-2; V: TRBV28; D: -; DNA: TGTGCCAGCAGTCTCTATGGCTACACCTTC; CDR3: CASSLYGYTF
length: 12; size: -; J: TRBJ2-7; V: TRBV29-1; D: -; DNA: TGCAGCGCTGAACAGGGAGGTGGCGAGCAGTACTTC; CDR3: CSAEQGGGEQYF
length: 13; size: -; J: TRBJ2-1; V: TRBV27; D: -; DNA: TGTGCCAGCTGTGCAGGTCCCTACAATGAGCAGTTCTTC; CDR3: CASCAGPYNEQFF
length: 14; size: -; J: TRBJ1-6; V: TRBV28; D: TRBD1; DNA: TGTGCCAGCCGCCTGACAGGGGATAATTCACCCCTCCACTTT; CDR3: CASRLTGDNSPLHF
length: 16; size: -; J: TRBJ1-6; V: TRBV11-1; D: TRBD1; DNA: TGTGCCAGCAGCAAGACAGGGATCGGTTATAATTCACCCCTCCACTTT; CDR3: CASSKTGIGYNSPLHF
length: 15; size: -; J: TRBJ1-5; V: TRBV5-5; D: -; DNA: TGTGCCAGCAGCTTTGCTCCCGGGGGCAATCAGCCCCAGCATTTT; CDR3: CASSFAPGGNQPQHF
length: 15; size: few; J: TRBJ1-1; V: TRBV7-8; D: -; DNA: TGTGCCAGCAGCTTGGGTGCACGGTCGAACACTGAAGCTTTCTTT; CDR3: CASSLGARSNTEAFF
length: 17; size: -; J: TRBJ2-3; V: TRBV7-2; D: TRBD2; DNA: TGTGCCAGCAGCTTAGCGGGGCGGGGGAGTAGCACAGATACGCAGTATTTT; CDR3: CASSLAGRGSSTDTQYF
length: 13; size: few; J: TRBJ1-1; V: TRBV5-4; D: -; DNA: TGTGCCAGCAGCCTACGGGGGTACACTGAAGCTTTCTTT; CDR3: CASSLRGYTEAFF
length: 15; size: large; J: TRBJ2-1; V: TRBV6-4; D: -; DNA: TGTGCCAGCCGACTCACACAGGGTGGGCGCAATGAGCAGTTCTTC; CDR3: CASRLTQGGRNEQFF
length: 14; size: -; J: TRBJ2-5; V: TRBV29-1; D: -; DNA: TGCAGCGTTGAATTAGCAGCCGGACAAGAGACCCAGTACTTC; CDR3: CSVELAAGQETQYF
length: 16; size: -; J: TRBJ1-5; V: TRBV28; D: TRBD1; DNA: TGTGCCAGCAGTGGACAGGCTATCTATAGCAATCAGCCCCAGCATTTT; CDR3: CASSGQAIYSNQPQHF
length: 16; size: -; J: TRBJ2-6; V: TRBV15; D: -; DNA: TGTGCCACCAGCCCAATGGAAATCTCTGGGGCCAACGTCCTGACTTTC; CDR3: CATSPMEISGANVLTF
length: 16; size: -; J: TRBJ2-6; V: TRBV14; D: TRBD1; DNA: TGTGCCAGCAGGCGCGGACAGGGCTCTGGGGCCAACGTCCTGACTTTC; CDR3: CASRRGQGSGANVLTF
length: 16; size: -; J: TRBJ1-1; V: TRBV18; D: -; DNA: TGTGCCAGCTCACCACCAGACCGACGACAGGCCGGTGAAGCTTTCTTT; CDR3: CASSPPDRRQAGEAFF
length: 10; size: -; J: TRBJ2-2; V: TRBV20-1; D: -; DNA: TGCAGTGCTGGGGTCGGGGAGCTGTTTTTT; CDR3: CSAGVGELFF
length: 16; size: -; J: TRBJ1-3; V: TRBV27; D: TRBD1; DNA: TGTGCCAGCAGGAGAACAGGGGGCTCCCCTGGAAACACCATATATTTT; CDR3: CASRRTGGSPGNTIYF
length: 14; size: few; J: TRBJ2-7; V: TRBV7-8; D: -; DNA: TGTGCCAGCAGCTTAAGTGTAGGGACCCACGAGCAGTACTTC; CDR3: CASSLSVGTHEQYF
length: 15; size: -; J: TRBJ1-1; V: TRBV4-3; D: -; DNA: TGCGCCAGCAGCCAAGTCTGGGGCAGGGGTACTGAAGCTTTCTTT; CDR3: CASSQVWGRGTEAFF
length: 14; size: few; J: TRBJ2-2; V: TRBV5-4; D: -; DNA: TGTGCCAGCAGCCTAACGACAGACACCGGGGAGCTGTTTTTT; CDR3: CASSLTTDTGELFF
length: 14; size: -; J: TRBJ2-7; V: TRBV19; D: -; DNA: TGTGCCAGTAGCGCAAGGCGACTTACCTACGAGCAGTACTTC; CDR3: CASSARRLTYEQYF
length: 12; size: -; J: TRBJ2-5; V: TRBV3-1/TRBV3-2; D: -; DNA: TGTGCCAGCAGCCAAGGAGTGGAGACCCAGTACTTC; CDR3: CASSQGVETQYF
length: 13; size: -; J: TRBJ2-7; V: TRBV5-1; D: TRBD2; DNA: TGCGCCAGCAGCCTAGGACTAGAGGGCGAGCAGTACTTC; CDR3: CASSLGLEGEQYF
length: 17; size: -; J: TRBJ2-2; V: TRBV7-3; D: -; DNA: TGTGCCAGCAGCCTAGGGGTATTGCGGGGACACACCGGGGAGCTGTTTTTT; CDR3: CASSLGVLRGHTGELFF
length: 20; size: -; J: TRBJ2-7; V: TRBV11-3; D: TRBD1; DNA: TGTGCCAGCAGCTTAATGTATTGGGACAGGGCGCCCCAGCCCCCTTTGGAGCAGTACTTC; CDR3: CASSLMYWDRAPQPPLEQYF
length: 14; size: -; J: TRBJ1-2; V: TRBV4-3; D: -; DNA: TGCGCCAGCAGCCCTCTCGAAGTTAGCTATGGCTACACCTTC; CDR3: CASSPLEVSYGYTF
length: 11; size: few; J: TRBJ2-7; V: TRBV29-1; D: -; DNA: TGCAGCGTTGGGGGTTGGTACGAGCAGTACTTC; CDR3: CSVGGWYEQYF
length: 14; size: -; J: TRBJ2-7; V: TRBV4-3; D: -; DNA: TGCGCCAGCAGCCAAGATTCAGGGCCCTACGAGCAGTACTTC; CDR3: CASSQDSGPYEQYF
length: 14; size: -; J: TRBJ2-3; V: TRBV6-4; D: -; DNA: TGTGCCAGCAGTAAGGGGTTGTATACAGATACGCAGTATTTT; CDR3: CASSKGLYTDTQYF
length: 15; size: -; J: TRBJ2-5; V: TRBV5-1; D: -; DNA: TGCGCCAGCAGCTCCCCAGATAGGGGTATTGAGACCCAGTACTTC; CDR3: CASSSPDRGIETQYF
length: 14; size: -; J: TRBJ2-2; V: TRBV11-2; D: TRBD2; DNA: TGTGCCAGCATCCTGCGGGGGGACCTCGGGGAGCTGTTTTTT; CDR3: CASILRGDLGELFF
length: 14; size: once; J: TRBJ1-2; V: TRBV27; D: TRBD1; DNA: TGTGCCAGCAGTTTAGGGGACAGGGGTTTTGGCTACACCTTC; CDR3: CASSLGDRGFGYTF